Given below is one TCR beta chain in context. CDR3 length equals 16 residues. CDR1 PRHDT and CDR2 FYEKMQ come from the germline V gene (reference sequence). Trimming left V 2 bases short and J 1 base short, with 12 bases between. These data originate in a study of blood T cell repertoires in COVID-19. Some clones are missing from TCRdb's copy, which holds only in-frame ones; the method was immunoSEQ multiplex PCR. The sample lists approximately 220,000 clones; 83% were seen once. Sequencing used peripheral blood. The TCR originated in a woman aged 45-60 years with acute or convalescent COVID-19. This rearrangement joins TRBV13 to TRBJ1-3; TRBD1 is a possible D gene (6 bases). CDR3 region: CASSLRQGWSGNTIYF. In DNA form, the CDR3 reads TGTGCCAGCAGCTTACGTCAGGGGTGGTCTGGAAACACCATATATTTT. Filled out from reference TRBV13 and TRBJ1-3, the complete variable domain reads AAGVIQSPRHLIKEKRETATLKCYPIPRHDTVYWYQQGPGQDPQFLISFYEKMQSDKGSIPDRFSAQQFSDYHSELNMSSLELGDSALYFCASSLRQGWSGNTIYFGEGSWLTVV.